Detailed here is one T cell receptor beta chain. V lost 7 bases and J 3 bases, leaving 21 bases between the germline ends. This CDR3 is 16 amino acids long. Germline CDR1 and CDR2: MNHEY and SVGEGT. These data come from a study of patients and donors after allogeneic stem cell transplantation. TCRdb passed the RT-PCR reads through MiXCR, listing each CDR3 protein once. The data contain 190,000 or so distinct CDR3 sequences, roughly 40% of them singletons. The origin of this receptor is a human donor who was either an allogeneic HSCT recipient or a stem cell or donor lymphocyte infusion donor (not recorded which). It is not recorded whose cells these are; they may come from a transplant donor. Sequenced material: blood, either unsorted or a sorted T cell fraction (not recorded which). The chain couples TRBV6-2 or TRBV6-3 to TRBJ1-1, with D possibly being TRBD1 (5 bases). CDR3 region: CASTPRQGGLDTEAFF. The CDR3 DNA follows: TGTGCCAGCACCCCTAGGCAGGGTGGACTGGACACTGAAGCTTTCTTT.